These T cell receptor beta chains were read from a single sample in a study of Ad26.COV2.S vaccination and SARS-CoV-2 variants. The protocol was immunoSEQ multiplex PCR, while the TCRdb copy is restricted to in-frame clones and leaves out a portion. The data hold around 370,000 clones, with approximately 90% observed a single time. The source was peripheral blood, collected after recovery from COVID-19. These receptors were obtained from a human donor who had recovered from COVID-19. Each CDR3 is given with its conserved first and last residue.

cdr3_aa: CASSLYPGNTEAFF; v_call: TRBV5-1; j_call: TRBJ1-1
cdr3_aa: CASSKKFSGLTSYEQYF; v_call: TRBV27; j_call: TRBJ2-7
cdr3_aa: CASSQVGSTGPNYGYTF; v_call: TRBV4-3; j_call: TRBJ1-2
cdr3_aa: CASSHRTGAETQYF; v_call: TRBV4-3; j_call: TRBJ2-5
cdr3_aa: CASSPGTEGYEQYF; v_call: TRBV2; j_call: TRBJ2-7
cdr3_aa: CASSLEAVGWGQETQYF; v_call: TRBV11-2; j_call: TRBJ2-5
cdr3_aa: CASSLGQAPTEAFF; v_call: TRBV5-1; j_call: TRBJ1-1
cdr3_aa: CASSADRNYGYTF; v_call: TRBV18; j_call: TRBJ1-2
cdr3_aa: CASSLVYGNEQFF; v_call: TRBV11-2; j_call: TRBJ2-1
cdr3_aa: CACQRDRDQPQHF; v_call: TRBV18; j_call: TRBJ1-5
cdr3_aa: CASSAYSGGPGEQYF; v_call: TRBV7-2; j_call: TRBJ2-7
cdr3_aa: CASSLGQGILHEQYF; v_call: TRBV11-2; j_call: TRBJ2-7
cdr3_aa: CSVDLGGNQPQHF; v_call: TRBV29-1; j_call: TRBJ1-5
cdr3_aa: CASSLRPGPQHF; v_call: TRBV12-3/TRBV12-4; j_call: TRBJ1-5
cdr3_aa: CASTSRGGSTGELFF; v_call: TRBV4-1; j_call: TRBJ2-2
cdr3_aa: CASSQVVVTGVNEQFF; v_call: TRBV4-1; j_call: TRBJ2-1